The 6 T cell receptor beta chains given below trace back to one sample, sequenced in a study of blood T cell repertoires in COVID-19. Method: immunoSEQ multiplex PCR; TCRdb's copy keeps in-frame clones and lacks some. The table records around 43,000 clones, around 80% of them present only once. What was sequenced was peripheral blood. Receptors were obtained from a human donor in a cohort sampled during active COVID-19.

CDR3 sequence (DNA): TGTGCCATCAAGGGACAGGGGAATCAGCCCCAGCATTTT. Translating it yields CAIKGQGNQPQHF. This chain uses TRBV10-3 with TRBJ1-5, with TRBD1 identical over 10 bases. The CDR3 is 13 residues long. CDR1 ENHRY and CDR2 SYGVKD come from the germline V gene. J gave up 4 bases and V 7 bases, and 1 base lay outside the gene matches.

A single count supports this clone. The chain joins TRBV14 to TRBJ2-7, with 12 nucleotides matching TRBD2. Unmatched junction bases numbered 11, after V lost 4 bases and J lost 4 bases. Germline-derived CDR1 and CDR2 are SGHDN and FVKESK. The CDR3 totals 17 residues. In DNA form, the CDR3 reads TGTGCCAGCAGCCTAATCCACCCGACTAGCGGGGGATACGAGCAGTACTTC. Translation gives CASSLIHPTSGGYEQYF.

The gene calls are TRBV5-1 and TRBJ2-3, with 10 bases aligning to TRBD1. V lost 0 bases to trimming and J lost 4 bases; unmatched junction nucleotides: 2. Germline V CDR1 and CDR2: SGHRS, YFSETQ. The length of the CDR3 is 15 residues. The CDR3 sequence is CASSLGTGGSDTQYF. The CDR3 DNA reads TGCGCCAGCAGCTTGGGGACAGGGGGATCAGATACGCAGTATTTT.

This clone turned up a few times. The chain joins TRBV28 to TRBJ1-5; 9 positions agree with TRBD1. After removal of 6 bases from V and 7 bases from J, the junction contained 4 bases not matched to a gene. The CDR3 is 13 amino acids. CDR1 is MDHEN, CDR2 SYDVKM, per germline. The CDR3 protein is CASRATGGQPQHF. Here the CDR3 DNA reads TGTGCCAGCAGGGCGACAGGGGGACAGCCCCAGCATTTT. Supplemented by reference TRBV28 and TRBJ1-5, the full variable domain reads DVKVTQSSRYLVKRTGEKVFLECVQDMDHENMFWYRQDPGLGLRLIYFSYDVKMKEKGDIPEGYSVSREKKERFSLILESASTNQTSMYLCASRATGGQPQHFGDGTRLSIL.

V and J are TRBV19 and TRBJ2-5; 7 nucleotides match TRBD2. Trimming cost V 1 base and J 5 bases; bases outside gene matches: 4. Germline assignment: CDR1 LNHDA and CDR2 SQIVND (reference sequence). CDR3 length: 14 residues. CDR3 DNA sequence: TGTGCCAGTAGTATAGGGACTAGTTTGGAGACCCAGTACTTC. Translation: CASSIGTSLETQYF.

V usage is TRBV27 and J usage is TRBJ2-1; D is uncertain. The CDR3 has 15 amino acids. V was shortened by 6 bases and J by 6 bases, with 18 bases between the two germline ends. Germline-derived CDR1 and CDR2 are MNHEY and SMNVEV (reference sequence). The CDR3 protein is CASSSPPRHGNEQFF. The CDR3 DNA is TGTGCCAGCAGCTCACCGCCCCGCCACGGCAATGAGCAGTTCTTC.